A selection of T cell receptor beta chains follows, all from one sample in a study of OX40 agonist ivuxolimab in advanced cancers. TCRdb's copy holds only in-frame clones and misses some; the assay was immunoSEQ multiplex PCR. Of about 47,000 clones listed, 80% to 90% are singletons. This sample comprised CD4+ or CD8+ T cells sorted from blood, obtained in a trial of the OX40 agonist ivuxolimab. The receptors originated from an adult with an advanced solid tumor such as melanoma, head and neck, liver or kidney cancer. Each CDR3 is given with its conserved first and last residue. The D gene is left open where the match is weak. Not all rows give a size; the values are once, few, many and, for expanded clones, a class.

cdr3_nt,cdr3_aa,clone_size,j_call,v_call,d_call
TGTGCCAGCAGCTTAGTGAGGGGCGCGAACGGGGAGCTGTTTTTT,CASSLVRGANGELFF,NA,TRBJ2-2,TRBV11-3,NA
TGTGCCAGCAGCCACGGCGGTGCGACCTACGAGCAGTACTTC,CASSHGGATYEQYF,NA,TRBJ2-7,TRBV16,NA
TGTGCCTGGAGTGCCCCAGAGGGGTGGAGGACTGAAGCTTTCTTT,CAWSAPEGWRTEAFF,NA,TRBJ1-1,TRBV30,NA
TGTGCCAGCAGCCAAACATTAGCGGGACGAATTGATGAGCAGTTCTTC,CASSQTLAGRIDEQFF,NA,TRBJ2-1,TRBV7-9,TRBD2
TGTGCCAGCAGCTCCCCCTACAGGGATTCGGCTGAAAAACTGTTTTTT,CASSSPYRDSAEKLFF,NA,TRBJ1-4,TRBV7-9,NA
TGTGCCAGCGCAAGGAACACTGAAGCTTTCTTT,CASARNTEAFF,NA,TRBJ1-1,TRBV27,NA
TGTGCCAGCAGTTCGCCCAGAACTAGCGGGGGCTACAATGAGCAGTTCTTC,CASSSPRTSGGYNEQFF,NA,TRBJ2-1,TRBV28,TRBD2
TGTGCCAGCAGCTTAGGTACCGGAGAGGGGCGGGTGGGGACTGAAGCTTTCTTT,CASSLGTGEGRVGTEAFF,NA,TRBJ1-1,TRBV7-6,NA
TGTGCCAGCAGCTTGGTACCCCGCTCCTACAATGAGCAGTTCTTC,CASSLVPRSYNEQFF,NA,TRBJ2-1,TRBV5-4,NA
TGTGCCAGCAGCCCACAGGGGACCGGGGAGCTGTTTTTT,CASSPQGTGELFF,NA,TRBJ2-2,TRBV7-6,TRBD1
TGCGCCAGCAGCCAAGCCAGGGTCTATGGCTACACCTTC,CASSQARVYGYTF,NA,TRBJ1-2,TRBV4-1,NA
TGTGCCAGCAGTCTCAGCGGGGCTAGCACAGATACGCAGTATTTT,CASSLSGASTDTQYF,NA,TRBJ2-3,TRBV27,TRBD2
TGCGCCAGCAGCCTGGGACTAGCAGTTCTAAATGAGCAGTTCTTC,CASSLGLAVLNEQFF,NA,TRBJ2-1,TRBV4-1,TRBD2
TGTGCCTGGAGTATCCTTGACAGTAGGGGCACTGAAGCTTTCTTT,CAWSILDSRGTEAFF,few,TRBJ1-1,TRBV30,NA
TGTGCCAGCAGTTTCTACAGGGTAAACACTGAAGCTTTCTTT,CASSFYRVNTEAFF,NA,TRBJ1-1,TRBV28,NA
TGTGCCAGTAGTATCGCAAGCGGGAGCTCCAATGAGCAGTTCTTC,CASSIASGSSNEQFF,NA,TRBJ2-1,TRBV19,TRBD2
TGTGCCTCCAAGACAGGGGGATATCCAGATACGCAGTATTTT,CASKTGGYPDTQYF,NA,TRBJ2-3,TRBV19,TRBD1
TGTGCCAGCACAGATTCCTACAATGAGCAGTTCTTC,CASTDSYNEQFF,NA,TRBJ2-1,TRBV28,NA
TGTGCCAGCAGTTTGGGACAGGGGGCCTACGAGCAGTACTTC,CASSLGQGAYEQYF,NA,TRBJ2-7,TRBV6-5,TRBD1
TGTGCCAGCAGTCCCTTATATAGCAATCAGCCCCAGCATTTT,CASSPLYSNQPQHF,NA,TRBJ1-5,TRBV28,NA
TGTGCCAGCAGACACCCCCGGGACCTAAGGGAAGAGACCCAGTACTTC,CASRHPRDLREETQYF,NA,TRBJ2-5,TRBV7-9,NA
TGTGCCAGCAGTTTAGGGGGACTAGCTTTATACAATGAGCAGTTCTTC,CASSLGGLALYNEQFF,NA,TRBJ2-1,TRBV27,TRBD2
TGCGCCAGCAGCCAAGAGATAGTGAGTCGTGGCTACACCTTC,CASSQEIVSRGYTF,NA,TRBJ1-2,TRBV4-3,NA
TGTGCCTGGACTACCCAAGGGGATGATCGCAGGGGTTTTGCCTACAATGAGCAGTTCTTC,CAWTTQGDDRRGFAYNEQFF,NA,TRBJ2-1,TRBV30,NA
TGTGCCAGCAGAACGGACAGGGACCCCTACGAGCAGTACTTC,CASRTDRDPYEQYF,NA,TRBJ2-7,TRBV5-6,TRBD1
TGTGCCAGCAGCGGCGGACAGGGGCAGTCACCCCTCCACTTT,CASSGGQGQSPLHF,NA,TRBJ1-6,TRBV9,TRBD1
TGTGCCAGCAGCGTAGCTACGGCCCTTAGCGGGGGGCCGGTGGAGACCCAGTACTTC,CASSVATALSGGPVETQYF,once,TRBJ2-5,TRBV9,TRBD2
TGTGCCAGCAGCGTAGAGGGAGCACCAAGCACAGATACGCAGTATTTT,CASSVEGAPSTDTQYF,NA,TRBJ2-3,TRBV9,NA
TGCAGTGCTCCTCACTACAATGAGCAGTTCTTC,CSAPHYNEQFF,NA,TRBJ2-1,TRBV20-1,NA
TGTGCCAGTAGTATAGACGGGGGGGGCACTGAAGCTTTCTTT,CASSIDGGGTEAFF,NA,TRBJ1-1,TRBV19,NA
TGCAGCGTTCGGACCCCTAACTATGGCTACACCTTC,CSVRTPNYGYTF,NA,TRBJ1-2,TRBV29-1,NA
TGTGCCAGATATCAAGTCGCCCTCCACTTT,CARYQVALHF,medium-sized,TRBJ1-6,TRBV6-6,NA
TGTGCCAGTAGTTCTCTAGCGGCCCACACCGGGGAGCTGTTTTTT,CASSSLAAHTGELFF,NA,TRBJ2-2,TRBV19,TRBD2
TGTGCCAGCAGCTTAGGAAGGGGAGGCACTGAAGCTTTCTTT,CASSLGRGGTEAFF,medium-sized,TRBJ1-1,TRBV7-6,NA
TGCGCCAGCAGCTTGAACGGGGAGCTGTTTTTT,CASSLNGELFF,NA,TRBJ2-2,TRBV5-1,NA
TGCGCCAGCAGCCCGCCGGGAGGGGAGGAGGCAGATACGCAGTATTTT,CASSPPGGEEADTQYF,once,TRBJ2-3,TRBV4-1,TRBD2
TGTGCCAGCAGCTCCCGGCCGCCGGGGGAGGGCCTTGATGAGCAGTTCTTC,CASSSRPPGEGLDEQFF,NA,TRBJ2-1,TRBV7-7,TRBD2
TGTGCCAGCAGTTCCCCCGGGGCAGGCGGAAAACTGTTTTTT,CASSSPGAGGKLFF,NA,TRBJ1-4,TRBV6-1,NA
TGTGCCACCAGCAGAGATCTCGAGACGGACCCGAGCTACGAGCAGTACTTC,CATSRDLETDPSYEQYF,NA,TRBJ2-7,TRBV15,NA
TGTGCCAGCAGCTTACGATTGCCGCCTGAAGCTTTCTTT,CASSLRLPPEAFF,NA,TRBJ1-1,TRBV7-2,NA
TGTGCCAGCAGTTTAGGAGGGCTCCACACTGAAGCTTTCTTT,CASSLGGLHTEAFF,NA,TRBJ1-1,TRBV27,NA
TGTGCCAGCAGCTTGGCCGGCCAAAGCTCCTACAATGAGCAGTTCTTC,CASSLAGQSSYNEQFF,NA,TRBJ2-1,TRBV5-5,NA
TGTGCCAGCAGCGTAGACGGAGTCAGGAATGAAAAACTGTTTTTT,CASSVDGVRNEKLFF,NA,TRBJ1-4,TRBV9,NA
TGTGCCAGTAGTGTGGGACAGGGATACAATGAGCAGTTCTTC,CASSVGQGYNEQFF,NA,TRBJ2-1,TRBV19,TRBD1
TGTGCCTGGAGCGATTCGACAGGAGGGGGTTGGGGTCAGCCCCAGCATTTT,CAWSDSTGGGWGQPQHF,NA,TRBJ1-5,TRBV30,NA